One sample yielded the 9 T cell receptor beta chains listed below, sequenced in a study of shared clonotypes between healthy human individuals. TCRdb keeps only in-frame clones here, not all; method: immunoSEQ multiplex PCR. The table includes over a million clones, 97% to 99% detected once. Sample: naive CD4+ T cells sorted from blood. The sample's subset: CD45RA+ positively selected. The receptor set was obtained from a man aged 25-45 years in good health.

The rearrangement links TRBV7-9 to TRBJ2-3; no definite D call. The CDR3 extends over 13 amino acids. CDR1 and CDR2 (germline): SEHNR, FQNEAQ (reference sequence). Trimming left V 5 bases short and J 1 base short, with 7 bases between. CDR3 bases: TGTGCCAGCAGCCCCTGGGGCACAGATACGCAGTATTTT. This sequence encodes CASSPWGTDTQYF.

This clone appeared once. This chain uses TRBV5-1 with TRBJ2-1, with 8 bases lining up with TRBD1. The J segment lost 6 bases and the V segment lost 4 bases, leaving 6 bases of the junction unmatched. CDR1 is SGHRS and CDR2 is YFSETQ in the germline V gene. This CDR3 has 14 residues. In nucleotides, the CDR3 is TGCGCCAGCAGCAAGACAGGGGTTCGCAATGAGCAGTTCTTC. Protein: CASSKTGVRNEQFF.

V usage is TRBV10-1 and J usage is TRBJ2-1; TRBD2 aligns across 12 bases. CDR3 length equals 18 residues. Germline assignment: CDR1 WNHNN and CDR2 SYGVQD (reference sequence). V trimming: 4 bases; J trimming: 0 bases; junction bases outside the gene matches: 7. The CDR3 region is CASSGLAGVSGSYNEQFF. The CDR3 DNA follows: TGCGCCAGCAGTGGACTAGCGGGAGTGTCGGGCTCCTACAATGAGCAGTTCTTC.

The V gene is TRBV18, the J gene TRBJ1-5; 8 bases fit TRBD1. This CDR3 region has 14 residues. V was clipped by 1 base and J by 11 bases; unmatched bases: 7. The germline gives CDR1 KGHSH, CDR2 LQKENI. The CDR3, as DNA: TGTGCCAGCTCACCACTGGAGTCACAGGGGGCCCAGCATTTT. It is translated as CASSPLESQGAQHF.

This rearrangement joins TRBV6-5 to TRBJ2-1; D gene unclear. The CDR3 runs to 12 residues. Germline CDR1 MNHEY, CDR2 SVGAGI. The V end lost 1 base, the J end lost 5 bases, and 3 bases lay between the germline ends. CDR3 DNA: TGTGCCAGCAGTTACTTGGACAATGAGCAGTTCTTC. Amino acids: CASSYLDNEQFF.

As concerns this clone: The sample has other DNA sequences that encode this CDR3 too. J is TRBJ2-7 and V is TRBV7-9; TRBD1 matches 7 bases. In germline, CDR1 is SEHNR, CDR2 FQNEAQ (reference sequence). V dropped 5 bases and J dropped 3; count of bases not matched to a gene: 4. This CDR3 is 13 amino acids long. CDR3 residues: CASSIAGGYEQYF. CDR3 sequence (DNA): TGTGCCAGCAGCATTGCAGGGGGCTACGAGCAGTACTTC.

This sequence joins TRBV7-2 and TRBJ2-7; TRBD2 matches 12 bases. The J segment lost 5 bases and the V segment lost 5 bases, leaving 19 bases of the junction unmatched. Germline V gene sequence: CDR1 SGHTA, CDR2 FQGNSA. CDR3 length: 19 residues. The CDR3 sequence is CASSRNVGLAGGPRHEQYF. The CDR3 DNA sequence: TGTGCCAGCAGCCGCAACGTAGGGCTAGCGGGAGGGCCCAGGCACGAGCAGTACTTC.

The chain is built from TRBV7-2 and TRBJ2-3; unclear D gene. Per the germline V gene, CDR1 is SGHTA and CDR2 is FQGNSA. CDR3 size: 12 residues. The V end lost 5 bases, the J end lost 10 bases, and 13 bases lay between the germline ends. Here the CDR3 DNA reads TGTGCCAGCAGCCGATCGGGTGGGCCGCAGTATTTT. Protein product: CASSRSGGPQYF. Full variable domain (remainder filled in from reference TRBV7-2 and TRBJ2-3): GAGVSQSPSNKVTEKGKDVELRCDPISGHTALYWYRQSLGQGLEFLIYFQGNSAPDKSGLPSDRFSAERTGGSVSTLTIQRTQQEDSAVYLCASSRSGGPQYFGPGTRLTVL.

The chain carries TRBV11-3 and TRBJ2-7; D possibly corresponds to TRBD2 (7 bases). CDR1 and CDR2 (germline): SGHNT, YENEEA. V gave up 6 bases and J gave up 5 bases, with 17 bases separating them. CDR3 length equals 14 residues. The DNA for the CDR3 is TGTGCCAGCAGGGGAGGGGGACGGATGGACGAGCAGTACTTC. It codes for CASRGGGRMDEQYF.